This T cell receptor beta chain was observed in a study of T cell clonality in common variable immunodeficiency. Trimming left V 1 base short and J 3 bases short, with 9 bases between. Germline V lookup: CDR1 SGHAT, CDR2 FQNNGV. The CDR3 covers 14 residues. Profiling relied on immunoSEQ multiplex PCR, and the TCRdb table lists in-frame clones only, not all of them. Reported are tens of thousands of clones, none seen only once; the ten largest carry 3.5% to 4%. This clone was recorded many times. The read ends 3 residues before the CDR3 terminus; that terminus is restored from the germline J gene. The origin of this receptor is a person aged 18 to 69 in good health. This chain uses TRBV11-2 with TRBJ1-2; D perhaps matches TRBD1 (6 bases). The sample taken for sequencing was peripheral blood mononuclear cells. The CDR3 sequence is CASSLAGGYYGYTF. The sequenced CDR3 bases are TGTGCCAGCAGCTTAGCTGGGGGCTACTATGGC.